This TCR beta chain was captured by sequencing in a study of radiation and T cells in renal cell carcinoma. About the research overall: Nephrectomy followed 15 Gy stereotactic body radiation by 4 weeks.

Notes on the study in general: From baseline, blood top tumor clonotypes peaked at 2 weeks post-radiation.

This clone has a single count. Its antigen is unidentified. Sequencing used immunoSEQ multiplex PCR; TCRdb keeps in-frame clones, though not all of them. Among 70,000 to 80,000 clones listed, 86% were seen once. In germline, CDR1 is LGHNA, CDR2 YSLEER. Trimming removed 1 base from V and 2 bases from J; junction bases left unmatched: 1. The CDR3 totals 15 residues. The time point is: blood 2 weeks post-SBRT. Noted treatment: 15 Gy SBRT to primary tumor, nephrectomy 4 weeks later. Radiation-treated patients gave blood at baseline, week 2 and week 4. Clear cell pathology was present in this patient's renal cell carcinoma.

This clonotype was sampled from a woman between 50 and 59 years old with renal cell carcinoma. This chain connects TRBV4-3 to TRBJ2-7, with TRBD1 identical over 11 bases. The sequencing used blood, collected from a patient whose treatment included radiotherapy and nephrectomy. For the CDR3, the DNA is TGCGCCAGCAGCCAAGGGACAGGGGGCCCCTACGAGCAGTACTTC. The encoded protein is CASSQGTGGPYEQYF.